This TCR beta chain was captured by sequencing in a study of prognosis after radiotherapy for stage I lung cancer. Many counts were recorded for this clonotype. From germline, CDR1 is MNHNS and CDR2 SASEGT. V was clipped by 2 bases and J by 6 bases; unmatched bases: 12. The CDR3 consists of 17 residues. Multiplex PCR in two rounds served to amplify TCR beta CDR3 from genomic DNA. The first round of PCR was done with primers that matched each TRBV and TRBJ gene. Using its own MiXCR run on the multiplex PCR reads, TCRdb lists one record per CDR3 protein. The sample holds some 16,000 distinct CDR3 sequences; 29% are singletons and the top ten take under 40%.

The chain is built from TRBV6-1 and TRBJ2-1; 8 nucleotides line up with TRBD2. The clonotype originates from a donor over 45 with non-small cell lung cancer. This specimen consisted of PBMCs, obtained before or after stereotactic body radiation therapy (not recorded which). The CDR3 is CASSEIAGLSFINEQFF. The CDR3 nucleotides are TGTGCCAGCAGTGAAATAGCGGGGCTAAGTTTTATCAATGAGCAGTTCTTC.